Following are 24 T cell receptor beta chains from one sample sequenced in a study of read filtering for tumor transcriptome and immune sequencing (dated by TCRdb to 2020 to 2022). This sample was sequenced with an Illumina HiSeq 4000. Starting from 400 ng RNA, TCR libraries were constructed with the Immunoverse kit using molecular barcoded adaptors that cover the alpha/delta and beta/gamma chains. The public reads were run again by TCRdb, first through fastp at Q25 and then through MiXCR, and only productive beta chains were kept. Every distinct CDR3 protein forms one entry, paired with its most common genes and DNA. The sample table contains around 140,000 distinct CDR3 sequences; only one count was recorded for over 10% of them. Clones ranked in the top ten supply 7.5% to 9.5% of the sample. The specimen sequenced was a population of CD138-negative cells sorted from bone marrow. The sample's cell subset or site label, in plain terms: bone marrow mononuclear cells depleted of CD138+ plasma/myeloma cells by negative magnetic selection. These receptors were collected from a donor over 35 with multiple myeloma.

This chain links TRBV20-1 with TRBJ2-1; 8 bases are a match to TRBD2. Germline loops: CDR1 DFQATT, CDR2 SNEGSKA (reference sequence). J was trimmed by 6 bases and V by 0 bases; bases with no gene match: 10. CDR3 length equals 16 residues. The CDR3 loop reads CSARDSSGYTPNEQFF. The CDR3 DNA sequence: TGCAGTGCTAGAGATTCTAGCGGGTATACCCCCAATGAGCAGTTCTTC.

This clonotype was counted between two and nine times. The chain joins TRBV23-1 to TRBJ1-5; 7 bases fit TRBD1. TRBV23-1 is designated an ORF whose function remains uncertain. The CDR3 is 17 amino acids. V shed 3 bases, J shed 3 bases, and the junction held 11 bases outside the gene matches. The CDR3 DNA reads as TGCGCCAGCAGTCAGTGCCCCCTTACAGGGGACAATCAGCCCCAGCATTTT. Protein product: CASSQCPLTGDNQPQHF.

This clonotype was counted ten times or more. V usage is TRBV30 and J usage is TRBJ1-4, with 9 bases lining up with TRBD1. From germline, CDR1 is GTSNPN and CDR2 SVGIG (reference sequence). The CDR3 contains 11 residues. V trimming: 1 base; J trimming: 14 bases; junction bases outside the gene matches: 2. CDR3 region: CAWSAGTGLFF. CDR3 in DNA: TGTGCCTGGAGTGCCGGGACAGGGCTGTTTTTT.

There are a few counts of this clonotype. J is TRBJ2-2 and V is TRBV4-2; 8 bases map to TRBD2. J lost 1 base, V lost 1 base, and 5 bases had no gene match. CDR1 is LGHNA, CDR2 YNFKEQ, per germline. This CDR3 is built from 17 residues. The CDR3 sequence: CASSQGWAGGNTGELFF. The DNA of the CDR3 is TGTGCCAGCAGCCAAGGCTGGGCGGGAGGGAACACCGGGGAGCTGTTTTTT.

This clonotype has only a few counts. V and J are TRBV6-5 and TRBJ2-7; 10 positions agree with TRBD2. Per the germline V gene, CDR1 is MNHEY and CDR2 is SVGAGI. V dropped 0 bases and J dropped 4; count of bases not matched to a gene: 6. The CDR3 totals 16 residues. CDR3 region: CASSYSITSGAYEQYF. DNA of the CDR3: TGTGCCAGCAGTTACTCGATTACTAGCGGGGCTTACGAGCAGTACTTC.

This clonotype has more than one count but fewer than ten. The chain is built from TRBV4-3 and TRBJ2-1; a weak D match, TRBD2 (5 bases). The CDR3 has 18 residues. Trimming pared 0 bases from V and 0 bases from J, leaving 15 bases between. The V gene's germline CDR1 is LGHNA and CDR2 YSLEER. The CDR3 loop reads CASSQEIFGSSSYNEQFF. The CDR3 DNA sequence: TGCGCCAGCAGCCAAGAAATCTTTGGGAGTAGCTCCTACAATGAGCAGTTCTTC.

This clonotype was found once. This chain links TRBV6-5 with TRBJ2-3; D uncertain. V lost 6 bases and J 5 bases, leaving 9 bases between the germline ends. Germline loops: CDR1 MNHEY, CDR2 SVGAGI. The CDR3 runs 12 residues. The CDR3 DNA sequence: TGTGCCAGCAGCCACACGGAAGATACGCAGTATTTT. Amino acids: CASSHTEDTQYF.

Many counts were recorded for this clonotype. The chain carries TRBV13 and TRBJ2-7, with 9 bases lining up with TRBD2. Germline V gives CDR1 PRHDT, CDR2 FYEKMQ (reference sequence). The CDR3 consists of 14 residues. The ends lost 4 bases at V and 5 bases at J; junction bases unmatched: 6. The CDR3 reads CASSSTAGGHEQYF. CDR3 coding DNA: TGTGCCAGCAGCTCGACAGCGGGAGGACACGAGCAGTACTTC.

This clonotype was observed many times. This CDR3 reads CASSPFGVAAYNEQFF. CDR3 nucleotide sequence: TGTGCCAGCAGCCCTTTCGGGGTAGCTGCCTACAATGAGCAGTTCTTC. The chain carries TRBV11-3 and TRBJ2-1, with D possibly matching TRBD2 (5 bases). Germline V lookup: CDR1 SGHNT, CDR2 YENEEA. The CDR3 spans 16 residues. Trimming removed 5 bases from V and 2 bases from J, with 16 bases in between.

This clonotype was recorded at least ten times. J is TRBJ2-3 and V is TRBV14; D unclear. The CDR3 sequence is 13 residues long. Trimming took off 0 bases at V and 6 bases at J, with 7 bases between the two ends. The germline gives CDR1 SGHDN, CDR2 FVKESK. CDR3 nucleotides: TGTGCCAGCAGCCAAGACTTGCCGGATACGCAGTATTTT. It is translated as CASSQDLPDTQYF.

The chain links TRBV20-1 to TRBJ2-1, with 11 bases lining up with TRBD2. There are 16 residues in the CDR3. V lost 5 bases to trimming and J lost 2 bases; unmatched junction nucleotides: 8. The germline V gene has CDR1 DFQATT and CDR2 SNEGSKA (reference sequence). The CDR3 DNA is TGCAGTGCTCCCCAAGGGACTAGCGGAGCCTACAATGAGCAGTTCTTC. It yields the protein CSAPQGTSGAYNEQFF.

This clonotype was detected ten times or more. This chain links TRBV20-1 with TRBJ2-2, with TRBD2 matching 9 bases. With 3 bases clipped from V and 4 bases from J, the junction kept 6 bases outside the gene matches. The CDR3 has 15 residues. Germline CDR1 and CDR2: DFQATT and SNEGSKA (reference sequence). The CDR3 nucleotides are TGCAGTGCTAGTATAAGCGGGAGGCCCACCGGGGAGCTGTTTTTT. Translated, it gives CSASISGRPTGELFF.

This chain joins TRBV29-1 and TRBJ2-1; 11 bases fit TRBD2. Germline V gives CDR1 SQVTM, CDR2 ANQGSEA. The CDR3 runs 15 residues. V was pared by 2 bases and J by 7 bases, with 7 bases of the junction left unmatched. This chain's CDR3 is CSVELLAGVSNEQFF. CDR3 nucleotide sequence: TGCAGCGTTGAATTACTAGCGGGAGTGAGTAATGAGCAGTTCTTC.

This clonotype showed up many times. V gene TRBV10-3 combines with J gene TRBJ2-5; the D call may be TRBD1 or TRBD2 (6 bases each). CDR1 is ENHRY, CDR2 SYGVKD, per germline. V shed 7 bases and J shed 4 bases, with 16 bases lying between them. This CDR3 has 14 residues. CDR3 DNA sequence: TGTGCCATCAAGGAGGGCCAGGGGAGAGAGACCCAGTACTTC. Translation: CAIKEGQGRETQYF.

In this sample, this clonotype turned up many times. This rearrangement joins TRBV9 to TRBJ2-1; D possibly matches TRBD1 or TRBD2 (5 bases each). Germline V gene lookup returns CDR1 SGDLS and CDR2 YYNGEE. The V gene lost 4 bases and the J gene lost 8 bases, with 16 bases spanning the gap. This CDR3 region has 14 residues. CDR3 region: CASSPRDALDEQFF. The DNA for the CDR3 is TGTGCCAGCAGCCCTCGGGACGCTTTGGATGAGCAGTTCTTC.

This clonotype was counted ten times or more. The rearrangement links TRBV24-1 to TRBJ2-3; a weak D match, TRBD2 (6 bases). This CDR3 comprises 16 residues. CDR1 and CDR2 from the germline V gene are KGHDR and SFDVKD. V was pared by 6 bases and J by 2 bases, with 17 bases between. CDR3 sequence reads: CATSRSGGATTDTQYF. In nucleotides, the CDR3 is TGTGCCACCAGTCGATCCGGGGGAGCTACCACAGATACGCAGTATTTT.

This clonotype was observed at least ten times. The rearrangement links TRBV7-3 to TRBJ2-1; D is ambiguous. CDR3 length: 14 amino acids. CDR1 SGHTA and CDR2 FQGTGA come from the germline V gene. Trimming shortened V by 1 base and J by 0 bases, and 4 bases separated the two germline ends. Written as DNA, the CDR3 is TGTGCCAGCAGCTTAATCGCCTCCTACAATGAGCAGTTCTTC. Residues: CASSLIASYNEQFF.

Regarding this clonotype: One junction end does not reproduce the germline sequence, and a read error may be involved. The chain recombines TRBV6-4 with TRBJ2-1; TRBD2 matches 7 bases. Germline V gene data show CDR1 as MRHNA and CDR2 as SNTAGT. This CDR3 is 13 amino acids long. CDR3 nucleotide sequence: TGTGCCAGCGCTAGCGGCCTCTACAATGAGCAGCTCTTC. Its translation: CASASGLYNEQLF.

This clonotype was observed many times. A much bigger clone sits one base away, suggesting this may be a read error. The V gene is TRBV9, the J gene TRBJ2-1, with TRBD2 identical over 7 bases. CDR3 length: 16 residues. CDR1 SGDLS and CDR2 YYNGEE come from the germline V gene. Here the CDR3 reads CASGVRAGTSYNEQFF. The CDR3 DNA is TGTGCCAGCGGCGTCCGAGCGGGAACCTCCTACAATGAGCAGTTCTTC.

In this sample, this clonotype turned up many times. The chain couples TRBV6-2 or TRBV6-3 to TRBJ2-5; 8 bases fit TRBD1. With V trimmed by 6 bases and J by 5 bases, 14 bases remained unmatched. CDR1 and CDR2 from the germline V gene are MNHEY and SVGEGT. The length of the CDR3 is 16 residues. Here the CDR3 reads CASRDLGQGRRETQYF. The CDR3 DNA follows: TGTGCCAGCAGGGACCTCGGACAGGGACGTAGGGAGACCCAGTACTTC.

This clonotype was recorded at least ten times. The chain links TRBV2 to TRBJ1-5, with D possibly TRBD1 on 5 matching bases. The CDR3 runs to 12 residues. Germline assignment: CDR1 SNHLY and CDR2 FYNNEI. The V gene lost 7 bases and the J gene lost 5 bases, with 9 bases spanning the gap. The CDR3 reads CASTDTDQPQHF. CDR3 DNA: TGTGCCAGCACGGACACGGATCAGCCCCAGCATTTT.

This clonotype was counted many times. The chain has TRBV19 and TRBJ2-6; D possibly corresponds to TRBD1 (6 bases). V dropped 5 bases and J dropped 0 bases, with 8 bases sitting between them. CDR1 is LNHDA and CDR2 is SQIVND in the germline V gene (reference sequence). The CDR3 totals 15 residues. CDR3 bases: TGTGCCAGTAGTGGACAGCACTCTGGGGCCAACGTCCTGACTTTC. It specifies CASSGQHSGANVLTF.

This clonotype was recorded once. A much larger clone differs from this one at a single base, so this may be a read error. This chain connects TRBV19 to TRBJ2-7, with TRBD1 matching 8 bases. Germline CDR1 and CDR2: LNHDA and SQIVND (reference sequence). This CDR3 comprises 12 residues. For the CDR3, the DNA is TGTGCCAGTGGGGACAGGACCTACGAGCAGTGCTTC. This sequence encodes CASGDRTYEQCF.

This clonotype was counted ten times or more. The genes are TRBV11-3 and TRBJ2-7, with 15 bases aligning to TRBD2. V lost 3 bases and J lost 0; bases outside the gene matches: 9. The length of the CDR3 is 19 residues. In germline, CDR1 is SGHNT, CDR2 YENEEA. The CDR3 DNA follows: TGTGCCAGCAGCTTTTGGGGACTAGCGGGAGGACGGGCCTCCTACGAGCAGTACTTC. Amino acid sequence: CASSFWGLAGGRASYEQYF.